This T cell receptor (beta chain) came from a study of shared clonotypes between healthy human individuals. This clone was counted a single time. The sample contains more than one DNA sequence encoding this CDR3. Naivety among CD8 cells was defined by CD45RO negativity and positive CCR7 selection, thereby excluding terminally differentiated effector memory CD45RA+ cells. Trimming left V 1 base short and J 10 bases short, with 5 bases between. This CDR3 spans 12 amino acids. Germline V lookup: CDR1 MGHRA, CDR2 YSYEKL. Repertoires were generated with immunoSEQ multiplex PCR, while TCRdb's copy carries only in-frame clones and drops some. The data show millions of clones, over 85% seen once.

Input material: naive CD8+ T cells sorted from blood. This TCR was recovered from a man aged 18 to 35 in good health. J is TRBJ1-6 and V is TRBV4-1; the D is unclear. The CDR3 loop is CASSQGSSPLHF. CDR3 DNA: TGCGCCAGCAGCCAAGGCTCCTCACCCCTCCACTTT.